This T cell receptor (beta chain) comes out of a study of CD8 T cells in ankylosing spondylitis. This clonotype is a singleton in its sample. Its antigen remains unidentified. One entry per CDR3 protein, called by TCRdb with MiXCR from the 5' RACE reads. The sample carries 670,000 or so distinct CDR3 sequences, around 17% recorded once. Study observations and caveats: Typical of ankylosing spondylitis blood, it appeared, was a TCR beta motif of under 10 highly homologous variants. From matched ankylosing spondylitis synovial fluid, disease-linked clones were reportedly recovered at significantly enriched levels.

From germline, CDR1 is SGHRS and CDR2 YFSETQ. The CDR3 consists of 17 residues. After removal of 0 bases from V and 4 bases from J, the junction contained 10 bases not matched to a gene. The V and J genes are TRBV5-1 and TRBJ2-1; TRBD1 agrees at 7 bases. The sample comprised blood, either unsorted or a sorted T cell fraction (not recorded which). The source of this sequence is a male donor with ankylosing spondylitis. The CDR3 is CASSLEGALTSYNEQFF. The CDR3 DNA sequence: TGCGCCAGCAGCTTGGAGGGGGCCCTCACGTCGTACAATGAGCAGTTCTTC.